These 13 T cell receptor beta chains originate from one sample sequenced in a study of blood T cells in healthy people across ages. It was with a sample-barcoded 5' primer and a J-beta primer mix that a second PCR of about 7 to 12 cycles was run. MiXCR, applied by TCRdb to the 5' RACE reads, yields one record per CDR3 protein. Of over 550,000 distinct CDR3 sequences in the sample, about 30% were seen once. Sequencing was done on a sample of blood. The receptors derive from a woman aged 80 or over in good health.

The V gene is TRBV7-8, the J gene TRBJ1-1, with a tentative D call TRBD1 (6 bases). Germline CDR1 SGHVS, CDR2 FQNEAQ. The CDR3 extends over 14 amino acids. V lost 1 base to trimming and J lost 10 bases, with 16 bases between them. The CDR3 DNA reads as TGTGCCAGCAGCTTAGTTCTGGGGGCGGGTGGAGCTTTCTTT. Its translation: CASSLVLGAGGAFF.

Here the CDR3 DNA reads TGTGCCAGCAGCTCCGGGTCGCCCAAAAACATTCAGTACTTC. Translated: CASSSGSPKNIQYF. This chain joins TRBV6-5 and TRBJ2-4; D gene unclear. The CDR3 is 14 amino acids. The V gene lost 6 bases and the J gene lost 2 bases, with 11 bases spanning the gap. In germline, CDR1 is MNHEY, CDR2 SVGAGI.

As for this clonotype: A read error may account for a junction end that differs from germline. Here the CDR3 reads CASSQNPRTSGEERYF. The CDR3 nucleotides are TGTGCCAGCAGCCAGAACCCCCGGACTAGCGGGGAGGAGCGGTACTTC. The gene calls are TRBV4-2 and TRBJ2-7; 12 nucleotides match TRBD2. From germline, CDR1 is LGHNA and CDR2 YNFKEQ. The length of the CDR3 is 16 residues.

The sample holds many counts of this clonotype. The chain joins TRBV28 to TRBJ2-7; TRBD2 agrees at 12 bases. The V and J ends lost 5 bases and 7 bases, in that order; junction bases with no gene match: 9. Germline values: CDR1 MDHEN, CDR2 SYDVKM. The CDR3 covers 15 residues. The CDR3 DNA sequence: TGTGCCAGCAGTAAGCCTAGCGGGGGGGCGAGGGAGCAGTACTTC. It translates to CASSKPSGGAREQYF.

This clonotype has a count of ten or more. The chain employs TRBV3-1 and TRBJ2-1; TRBD2 aligns across 9 bases. V was pared by 0 bases and J by 4 bases, with 4 bases of the junction left unmatched. Germline lookup yields CDR1 LGHDT and CDR2 YNNKEL (reference sequence). This CDR3 comprises 16 residues. The CDR3, as DNA: TGTGCCAGCAGCCAAGATGGAGCGGGGGGTTACAATGAGCAGTTCTTC. Its protein is CASSQDGAGGYNEQFF.

This chain links TRBV6-2 or TRBV6-3 with TRBJ1-4; D possibly corresponds to TRBD1 (5 bases). CDR1 is MNHEY, CDR2 SVGEGT, per germline. The CDR3 runs 16 residues. Trimming stripped 5 bases from V and 3 bases from J, with 16 bases between. The CDR3 DNA is TGTGCCAGCAGTCGCAAGACAGTTGCAGCTAATGAAAAACTGTTTTTT. It translates to CASSRKTVAANEKLFF.

The rearrangement links TRBV7-3 to TRBJ2-3; D is unclear. The germline V gene encodes CDR1 SGHTA and CDR2 FQGTGA. The CDR3 runs 13 residues. V dropped 3 bases and J dropped 4 bases, with 8 bases sitting between them. CDR3 in DNA: TGTGCCAGCAGCTTTACGGAATCAGATACGCAGTATTTT. It specifies CASSFTESDTQYF.

This clonotype was detected many times. The chain recombines TRBV29-1 with TRBJ2-7; the match to TRBD1 covers 10 bases. Germline trimming cut 1 base from V and 9 bases from J; bases unmatched to any gene: 9. The CDR3 length is 14 residues. Germline lookup yields CDR1 SQVTM and CDR2 ANQGSEA. CDR3 residues: CSVEAGTGASGQYF. CDR3 DNA: TGCAGCGTTGAAGCCGGGACAGGGGCCTCTGGGCAGTACTTC.

A note on this clonotype: A much larger clone differs from this one at a single base, so this may be a read error. V is TRBV9 and J is TRBJ1-2, with D tentatively TRBD1 (5 bases). From germline, CDR1 is SGDLS and CDR2 YYNGEE. The CDR3 runs 14 residues. The CDR3: CAGSDTSGRGGYTF. The CDR3 DNA reads as TGTGCCGGCAGCGATACGTCAGGGAGAGGTGGCTACACCTTC.

The genes are TRBV7-6 and TRBJ1-1, with a weak D call TRBD1 (6 bases). The CDR3 is made up of 16 amino acids. V was pared by 3 bases and J by 0 bases, with 14 bases between. Per the germline V gene, CDR1 is SGHVS and CDR2 is FNYEAQ. DNA for the CDR3: TGTGCCAGCAGCTTGGGGGGACACGATATGAACACTGAAGCTTTCTTT. Translation: CASSLGGHDMNTEAFF.

The CDR3 sequence: CASSGSGEQFF. The CDR3 DNA sequence: TGTGCCAGCAGCGGTAGCGGTGAGCAGTTCTTC. The genes are TRBV7-3 and TRBJ2-1; TRBD2 is a possible D gene (6 bases). The CDR3 consists of 11 residues. Germline CDR1 and CDR2: SGHTA and FQGTGA. V was pared by 5 bases and J by 9 bases, with 8 bases between.

This clonotype counts as medium-sized. J is TRBJ2-7 and V is TRBV5-1; D possibly corresponds to TRBD1 (6 bases). Germline loops: CDR1 SGHRS, CDR2 YFSETQ. V was shortened by 2 bases and J by 7 bases, with 16 bases between the two germline ends. The CDR3 contains 14 residues. In DNA, the CDR3 is TGCGCCAGCAGCTTAAACCAGGGGCCTGGGGAGCAGTACTTC. Protein: CASSLNQGPGEQYF. The full variable domain, its missing parts supplied by reference TRBV5-1 and TRBJ2-7, is KAGVTQTPRYLIKTRGQQVTLSCSPISGHRSVSWYQQTPGQGLQFLFEYFSETQRNKGNFPGRFSGRQFSNSRSEMNVSTLELGDSALYLCASSLNQGPGEQYFGPGTRLTVT.

This clonotype came up many times. V gene TRBV12-3 or TRBV12-4 combines with J gene TRBJ2-7, with D tentatively TRBD1 (6 bases). Trimming left V 0 bases short and J 9 bases short, with 12 bases between. The CDR3 is made up of 13 amino acids. The CDR3 is CASSLARQGRQYF. CDR3 bases: TGTGCCAGCAGTTTAGCTCGGCAGGGGAGGCAGTACTTC.